Below, one T cell receptor (beta chain) is given with its context. The data originate from a study of CD8 T cells in Susac syndrome. RNA was extracted with the RNeasy kit, and a quantity of roughly 0.5 to 1 ug was reverse transcribed using random hexamers. TCRdb itself ran the immunoSEQ multiplex PCR reads through MiXCR, one entry per CDR3 protein. The repertoire has around 200,000 distinct CDR3 sequences, approximately 94% of them found once; the top ten carry about 0.093%. V shed 0 bases, J shed 7 bases, and the junction held 9 bases outside the gene matches. The germline V gene encodes CDR1 LNHNV and CDR2 YYDKDF (reference sequence). The CDR3 is 17 residues long.

Sequencing input: CD4+ T cells from PBMCs. This sequence joins TRBV15 and TRBJ2-3; 11 bases are shared with TRBD2. This receptor was obtained from a human donor with multiple sclerosis. CDR3 sequence: CATSRDGTSGGLNTQYF. As DNA, the CDR3 is TGTGCCACCAGCAGAGATGGTACTAGCGGGGGCCTTAATACGCAGTATTTT.